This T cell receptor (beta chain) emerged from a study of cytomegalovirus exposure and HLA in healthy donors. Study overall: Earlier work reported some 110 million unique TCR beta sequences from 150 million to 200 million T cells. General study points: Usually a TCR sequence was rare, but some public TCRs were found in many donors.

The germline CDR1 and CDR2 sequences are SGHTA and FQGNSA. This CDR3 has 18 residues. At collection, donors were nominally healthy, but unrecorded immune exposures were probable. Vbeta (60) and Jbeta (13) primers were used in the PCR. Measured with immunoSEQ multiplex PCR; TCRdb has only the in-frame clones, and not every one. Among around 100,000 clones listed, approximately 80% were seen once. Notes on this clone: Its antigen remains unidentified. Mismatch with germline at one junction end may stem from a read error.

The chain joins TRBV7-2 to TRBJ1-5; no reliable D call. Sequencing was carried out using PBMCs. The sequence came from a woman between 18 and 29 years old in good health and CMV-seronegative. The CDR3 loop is CASSLGRGWGEEYQPQHF. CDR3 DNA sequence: TGTGCCAGCAGTTTAGGTCGGGGTTGGGGTGAGGAGTATCAGCCCCAGCATTTT.